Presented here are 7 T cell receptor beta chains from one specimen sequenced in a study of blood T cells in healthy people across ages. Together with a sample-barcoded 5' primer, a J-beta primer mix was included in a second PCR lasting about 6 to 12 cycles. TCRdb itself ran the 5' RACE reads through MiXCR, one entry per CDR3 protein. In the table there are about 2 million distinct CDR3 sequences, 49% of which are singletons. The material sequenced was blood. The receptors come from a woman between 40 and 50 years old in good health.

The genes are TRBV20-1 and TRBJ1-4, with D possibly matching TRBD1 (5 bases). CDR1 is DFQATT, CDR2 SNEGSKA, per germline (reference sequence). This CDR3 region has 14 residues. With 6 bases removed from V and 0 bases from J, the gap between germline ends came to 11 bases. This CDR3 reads CSARATATNEKLFF. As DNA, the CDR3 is TGCAGTGCACGGGCGACAGCAACTAATGAAAAACTGTTTTTT.

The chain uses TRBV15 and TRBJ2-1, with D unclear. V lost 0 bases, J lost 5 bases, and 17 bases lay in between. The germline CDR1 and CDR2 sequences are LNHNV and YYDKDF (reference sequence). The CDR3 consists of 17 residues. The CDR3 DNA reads TGTGCCACCAGCAGAGATTTTCTGGTCGGTCGGGACAATGAGCAGTTCTTC. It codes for CATSRDFLVGRDNEQFF.

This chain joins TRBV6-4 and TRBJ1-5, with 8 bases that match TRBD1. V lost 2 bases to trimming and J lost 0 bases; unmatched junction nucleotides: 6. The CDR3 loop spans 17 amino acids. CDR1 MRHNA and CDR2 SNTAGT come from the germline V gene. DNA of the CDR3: TGTGCCAGCAGTGACGCCGACAGGGGTGGTAGCAATCAGCCCCAGCATTTT. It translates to CASSDADRGGSNQPQHF.

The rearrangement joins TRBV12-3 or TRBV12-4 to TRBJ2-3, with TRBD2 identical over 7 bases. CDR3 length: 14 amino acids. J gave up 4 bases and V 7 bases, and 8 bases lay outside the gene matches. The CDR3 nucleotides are TGTGCCAGCATTGGGGGGGGTAGAGCAGATACGCAGTATTTT. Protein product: CASIGGGRADTQYF.

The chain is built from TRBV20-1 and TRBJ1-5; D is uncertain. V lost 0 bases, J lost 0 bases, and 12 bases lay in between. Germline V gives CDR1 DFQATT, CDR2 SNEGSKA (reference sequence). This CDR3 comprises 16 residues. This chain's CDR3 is CSARDAGLNSNQPQHF. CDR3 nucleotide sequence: TGCAGTGCTAGAGATGCGGGCCTAAATAGCAATCAGCCCCAGCATTTT.

The CDR3 nucleotides read TGTGCCAGCAGCCAAGAGGAGTCGGGACTCGCCTACAATGAGCAGTTCTTC. Translating it yields CASSQEESGLAYNEQFF. J is TRBJ2-1 and V is TRBV4-2; D might be TRBD2 (6 bases). CDR1 and CDR2 (germline): LGHNA, YNFKEQ. The length of the CDR3 is 17 residues. The V end was cut by 0 bases, the J end by 2 bases, with 14 bases between.

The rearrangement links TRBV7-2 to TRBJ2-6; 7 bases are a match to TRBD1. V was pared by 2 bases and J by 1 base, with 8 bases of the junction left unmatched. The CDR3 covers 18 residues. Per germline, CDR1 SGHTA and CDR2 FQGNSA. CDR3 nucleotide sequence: TGTGCCAGCAGCTTAAAGCAGGGGGTAGGGTCTGGGGCCAACGTCCTGACTTTC. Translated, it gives CASSLKQGVGSGANVLTF.